The sample holds many counts of the clone carrying this T cell receptor (beta chain). What it recognizes is unknown. This sample stems from a study of T cell repertoires in cytomegalovirus infection. Looking at the study overall: Shared public TCR beta signatures pointed to both CMV infection and a matching HLA type. Findings and caveats of the study: Clonotype analysis showed dominance of the ex vivo response by HLA-C-restricted CMV-specific TCR beta clonotypes. Identification of carriers of CMV plus the relevant HLA was performed using cumulative public TCR beta family frequency.

TCRdb recomputed calls from the reads with MiXCR, one row per CDR3 protein. The sample carries more than 75,000 distinct CDR3 sequences, 3% to 4.5% recorded once. This CDR3 is built from 16 residues. Per the germline V gene, CDR1 is MGHRA and CDR2 is YSYEKL. Trimming cost V 0 bases and J 2 bases, with 14 bases left between them. This TCR was recovered from a human donor in good health (CMV status not recorded). Some clones in this sample may be carry-over from other donors' samples. The V gene is TRBV4-1, the J gene TRBJ2-7; TRBD1 might be the D (5 bases). The sequenced sample consisted of PBMCs. The chain's CDR3 is CASSQDRRTDTYEQYF. The DNA of the CDR3 is TGCGCCAGCAGCCAAGATAGGCGGACGGACACCTACGAGCAGTACTTC.